Listed here are 25 T cell receptor beta chains from one sample, sequenced in a study of blood T cell repertoires in COVID-19 (dated by TCRdb to about 2020). Library prep was done by the immunoSEQ multiplex PCR assay. TCRdb limited this immuneACCESS table to in-frame rearrangements with V and J called. A share of clones is missing; checked studies link under half to unresolved V genes, and the rest is unexplained. The sample table contains roughly 60,000 clones; only one count was recorded for roughly 85% of them. The ten largest clones represent approximately 20% of the sample. Sequenced input: peripheral blood. The receptors were sampled from a human donor in a cohort sampled during active COVID-19.

The V call is TRBV11-2, the J call TRBJ2-1; D may be TRBD2 (5 bases). V lost 4 bases and J 8 bases, leaving 18 bases between the germline ends. Germline V lookup: CDR1 SGHAT, CDR2 FQNNGV. The CDR3 consists of 15 residues. The CDR3 coding sequence is TGTGCCAGCAGCTCTCCCCCCAAAGGGCGGGATGAGCAGTTCTTC. This sequence encodes CASSSPPKGRDEQFF.

This clone was recorded at least ten times. The V call is TRBV5-6, the J call TRBJ1-6; D call uncertain. The CDR3 spans 14 residues. Trimming shortened V by 0 bases and J by 10 bases, and 11 bases separated the two germline ends. Germline V gene data show CDR1 as SGHDT and CDR2 as YYEEEE. CDR3 in amino acids: CASSLERLNSPLHF. The CDR3 DNA reads TGTGCCAGCAGCTTGGAGCGGCTTAACTCACCCCTCCACTTT.

The chain combines TRBV9 with TRBJ2-7, with 8 bases identical to TRBD2. The CDR3 loop spans 15 amino acids. Germline V gene lookup returns CDR1 SGDLS and CDR2 YYNGEE. The J segment lost 1 base and the V segment lost 4 bases, leaving 7 bases of the junction unmatched. CDR3 in DNA: TGTGCCAGCAGCCAGGCGGGGGGAGGGTCCTACGAGCAGTACTTC. Translating gives CASSQAGGGSYEQYF.

J is TRBJ2-3 and V is TRBV7-9; 7 positions agree with TRBD1. J gave up 4 bases and V 6 bases, and 7 bases lay outside the gene matches. The CDR3 loop spans 14 amino acids. The germline CDR1 and CDR2 sequences are SEHNR and FQNEAQ (reference sequence). In DNA form, the CDR3 reads TGTGCCAGCAGTTTAACAGGGGCGGCAGATACGCAGTATTTT. This sequence encodes CASSLTGAADTQYF.

The genes are TRBV19 and TRBJ2-7, with D hard to call. Germline CDR1 reads LNHDA; CDR2 reads SQIVND (reference sequence). The V gene lost 2 bases and the J gene lost 6 bases, with 14 bases spanning the gap. The CDR3 loop spans 14 amino acids. DNA of the CDR3: TGTGCCAGTAGTATACGTGGCGGAGACTCCGAGCAGTACTTC. Translation: CASSIRGGDSEQYF.

There are a few counts of this clone. This chain connects TRBV5-1 to TRBJ1-1; D is perhaps TRBD1 (6 bases). V shed 5 bases and J shed 2 bases, with 19 bases lying between them. The CDR3 length is 16 residues. Per the germline V gene, CDR1 is SGHRS and CDR2 is YFSETQ. The CDR3 sequence: CASRMGAGAANTEAFF. The CDR3 DNA reads as TGCGCCAGCAGAATGGGGGCGGGGGCGGCCAACACTGAAGCTTTCTTT.

The V gene is TRBV2, the J gene TRBJ1-5; maybe TRBD1 (5 bases). V lost 6 bases and J 4 bases, leaving 13 bases between the germline ends. The germline CDR1 and CDR2 sequences are SNHLY and FYNNEI. The CDR3 totals 14 residues. In nucleotides, the CDR3 is TGTGCCAGCAGGGGGGACTATGGGAATCAGCCCCAGCATTTT. This codes for CASRGDYGNQPQHF.

The chain joins TRBV7-2 to TRBJ1-2, with 9 bases fitting TRBD1. Germline CDR1 SGHTA, CDR2 FQGNSA. The CDR3 runs to 13 residues. The junction had 6 bases not matched to a gene; V was cut back by 5 bases and J by 8 bases. The CDR3 loop is CASSPGQGKGYTF. The DNA of the CDR3 is TGTGCCAGCAGCCCGGGACAGGGAAAAGGCTACACCTTC.

This chain connects TRBV2 to TRBJ1-5, with D tentatively TRBD1 (6 bases). Trimming took off 7 bases at V and 6 bases at J, with 16 bases between the two ends. CDR3 size: 14 residues. Per the germline V gene, CDR1 is SNHLY and CDR2 is FYNNEI. In DNA, the CDR3 is TGTGCCAGCATGAAGGGGGGGCTGGGTCAGCCCCAGCATTTT. It is translated as CASMKGGLGQPQHF.

The rearrangement joins TRBV27 to TRBJ2-1; 7 bases align to TRBD2. Looked up from germline, CDR1 is MNHEY and CDR2 is SMNVEV (reference sequence). J lost 5 bases, V lost 5 bases, and 9 bases had no gene match. The CDR3 contains 15 residues. CDR3 in amino acids: CASSNRGTTNNEQFF. CDR3 nucleotide sequence: TGTGCCAGCAGTAATCGGGGGACTACCAACAATGAGCAGTTCTTC.

The gene calls are TRBV6-5 and TRBJ2-5, with D perhaps TRBD1 (5 bases). V gave up 8 bases and J gave up 4 bases, with 14 bases separating them. The germline V gene has CDR1 MNHEY and CDR2 SVGAGI. This CDR3 contains 13 residues. CDR3 loop: CASHFQGGETQYF. CDR3 sequence (DNA): TGTGCCAGCCACTTCCAGGGTGGAGAGACCCAGTACTTC.

The chain couples TRBV11-2 to TRBJ1-2; D gene ambiguous. CDR3 length: 13 residues. The V gene's germline CDR1 is SGHAT and CDR2 FQNNGV. Trimming took off 2 bases at V and 4 bases at J, with 8 bases between the two ends. The CDR3 nucleotides are TGTGCCAGCAGCTTATTGGAGGCCTATGGCTACACCTTC. This encodes CASSLLEAYGYTF.

V is TRBV5-1 and J is TRBJ2-1, with 9 bases lining up with TRBD2. The germline V gene encodes CDR1 SGHRS and CDR2 YFSETQ. V was clipped by 4 bases and J by 4 bases; unmatched bases: 12. The CDR3 sequence is 17 residues long. The CDR3, as DNA: TGCGCCAGCAGCAAGGGACTAGCAGAACTACAATACAATGAGCAGTTCTTC. Its translation: CASSKGLAELQYNEQFF.

This clone was observed a handful of times. This rearrangement joins TRBV12-3 or TRBV12-4 to TRBJ1-1; tentatively, D is TRBD1 (6 bases). V lost 8 bases to trimming and J lost 5 bases, with 15 bases between them. The CDR3 is 13 residues long. The CDR3 nucleotides read TGTGCCAGCTCCCTGTCCAGGGGTACTGAAGCTTTCTTT. Protein: CASSLSRGTEAFF.

J is TRBJ2-3 and V is TRBV12-5; maybe TRBD2 (7 bases). This CDR3 contains 18 residues. Germline values: CDR1 LGHNT, CDR2 FRNRAP. The germline V and J ends were trimmed by 0 bases and 1 base, with 17 bases remaining between them. The DNA of the CDR3 is TGTGCTAGTGGTTTGGTACGCCCGGGGGGCTGGGGCACAGATACGCAGTATTTT. This gives the protein CASGLVRPGGWGTDTQYF.

The V gene is TRBV6-2 or TRBV6-3, the J gene TRBJ2-4; 15 positions match TRBD2. V was pared by 4 bases and J by 5 bases, with 12 bases of the junction left unmatched. The CDR3 runs to 19 residues. From germline, CDR1 is MNHEY and CDR2 SVGEGT. DNA of the CDR3: TGTGCCAGCAGTTTGTACCAATGGACTAGCGGGGGGGTCGAAAACATTCAGTACTTC. Encoded protein: CASSLYQWTSGGVENIQYF.

This chain connects TRBV25-1 to TRBJ2-2; D ambiguous. The CDR3 length is 13 residues. From germline, CDR1 is MGHDK and CDR2 SYGVNS. V shed 1 base and J shed 3 bases, with 3 bases lying between them. CDR3 sequence: CASSEFDTGELFF. The CDR3 DNA reads as TGTGCCAGCAGTGAATTCGACACCGGGGAGCTGTTTTTT.

The rearrangement joins TRBV19 to TRBJ1-5; TRBD1 might be the D (6 bases). Trimming pared 8 bases from V and 5 bases from J, leaving 13 bases between. CDR3 length equals 13 residues. In germline, CDR1 is LNHDA, CDR2 SQIVND (reference sequence). CDR3 loop: CASLGQPDQPQHF. CDR3 nucleotides: TGTGCCAGTTTAGGACAGCCTGATCAGCCCCAGCATTTT.

The chain combines TRBV7-9 with TRBJ2-7, with 8 bases lining up with TRBD1. Germline CDR1 reads SEHNR; CDR2 reads FQNEAQ (reference sequence). This CDR3 has 15 amino acids. Germline trimming cut 5 bases from V and 6 bases from J; bases unmatched to any gene: 12. The CDR3 DNA reads as TGTGCCAGCAGCCCGTGGGACAGGTCCTCGGCCGAGCAGTACTTC. Translated, it gives CASSPWDRSSAEQYF.

The V gene is TRBV11-3, the J gene TRBJ2-7, with D uncertain. The CDR3 extends over 16 amino acids. Germline CDR1 and CDR2: SGHNT and YENEEA. Deletions cut 1 base from V and 2 bases from J, with 15 bases between. This CDR3 reads CASSLGTRQATYEQYF. For the CDR3, the DNA is TGTGCCAGCAGCTTAGGTACCCGGCAGGCGACCTACGAGCAGTACTTC.

The chain combines TRBV7-9 with TRBJ1-6; weak D call: TRBD1 (6 bases). Deletions cut 5 bases from V and 7 bases from J, with 15 bases between. The germline CDR1 and CDR2 sequences are SEHNR and FQNEAQ (reference sequence). This CDR3 comprises 15 residues. The CDR3 DNA sequence: TGTGCCAGCAGCGCAGCCACAGGGTCCAATTCACCCCTCCACTTT. It yields the protein CASSAATGSNSPLHF.

The V gene is TRBV3-1 (or the pseudogene TRBV3-2), the J gene TRBJ1-2, with TRBD1 identical over 7 bases. The V segment lost 4 bases and the J segment 2 bases; nucleotides outside the gene matches: 10. The CDR3 extends over 16 amino acids. The germline V gene encodes CDR1 LGHDT and CDR2 YNNKEL (reference sequence). The CDR3 DNA sequence: TGTGCCAGCAGCCCCGGAGGGGGCAGGGGGAACTATGGCTACACCTTC. Its protein product is CASSPGGGRGNYGYTF.

Only a few counts were recorded for this clone. The chain has TRBV5-1 and TRBJ2-7, with 7 bases lining up with TRBD1. Germline CDR1 is SGHRS and CDR2 is YFSETQ. V lost 0 bases and J lost 3; bases outside the gene matches: 9. This CDR3 is 16 amino acids long. CDR3 region: CASSLDAGGPHYEQYF. The CDR3 DNA reads as TGCGCCAGCAGCTTGGACGCAGGGGGTCCCCACTACGAGCAGTACTTC.

This sequence joins TRBV11-3 and TRBJ2-1; 14 bases are shared with TRBD2. J lost 10 bases, V lost 5 bases, and 4 bases had no gene match. Germline lookup yields CDR1 SGHNT and CDR2 YENEEA. CDR3 length equals 14 residues. CDR3 sequence reads: CASSQGLAGEEQFF. DNA of the CDR3: TGTGCCAGCAGCCAGGGACTAGCGGGGGAAGAGCAGTTCTTC.

The V gene is TRBV25-1, the J gene TRBJ2-7, with a weak D call TRBD1 (5 bases). This CDR3 contains 13 residues. Germline CDR1 and CDR2: MGHDK and SYGVNS. Trimming removed 3 bases from V and 5 bases from J, with 11 bases in between. Written as DNA, the CDR3 is TGTGCCAGCAGTGACTCCGGCAGGGACGAGCAGTACTTC. Its translation is CASSDSGRDEQYF.